This T cell receptor (beta chain) was documented in a study of beta chain features in type 1 diabetes. Study details: Patients were similar to healthy donors in age and gender (as well as in cell yields).

About this clone: Its antigen is not identified.

Whole-study findings and limits: Patients' naive, central memory and regulatory TCRB repertoires appeared more alike than those of healthy donors.

Purities over 98% were achieved in all sorted populations. Since all of the isolated RNA was reverse transcribed, expressed TCRB transcripts were what got sequenced. The method was immunoSEQ multiplex PCR; TCRdb's version includes in-frame clones alone and lacks a portion of them. The table has about 260,000 clones, approximately 70% seen once. The sample was naive CD4+ T cells from blood. This receptor was identified in a man aged 30 to 45 in good health.

The CDR3 region is CASSKARSQETQYF. The CDR3 DNA follows: TGTGCCAGCAGCAAAGCGCGGAGCCAAGAGACCCAGTACTTC. The chain employs TRBV21-1 and TRBJ2-5; the D call in the table, TRBD2, was not verified against the DNA. TRBV21-1 is marked as a pseudogene. The CDR3 covers 14 residues.